These T cell receptor beta chains were read from a single sample in a study of blood T cell repertoires in COVID-19. Repertoires were generated with immunoSEQ multiplex PCR, while TCRdb's copy carries only in-frame clones and drops some. The sample yields roughly 70,000 clones, approximately 79% seen once. The sequenced material came from peripheral blood. These receptors originate from a woman aged 55-69 years with acute or convalescent COVID-19. Each CDR3 is given with its conserved first and last residue. Clone size, where shown, is once, few, many, or a class for clones that have expanded.

v_call clone_size cdr3_aa
TRBV6-6 few CASSQGQGIQYF
TRBV18 NA CASSPPAGSYEQYF
TRBV13 NA CASSLGVGQGAGELFF
TRBV27 NA CASSRTGGYYEQYF
TRBV2 few CASRGTLNTGELFF
TRBV10-1 NA CASSGPPGLPSYEQYF
TRBV6-5 once CASSPQTGELFF
TRBV20-1 NA CSARAGETQYF
TRBV19 NA CASSSTANTEAFF
TRBV7-9 NA CASSPPGLFYGYTF
TRBV18 NA CASSPPKLAGINEQFF
TRBV6-5 NA CASSRDRGQETQYF
TRBV11-2 few CASSVDPGGAFF
TRBV11-2 NA CASSFTHYNSPLHF
TRBV10-1 NA CASQGGDNQPQHF
TRBV7-8 NA CASSLQRASTNEKLFF
TRBV10-3 NA CAISAYRDGYTF
TRBV5-1 NA CASSLAAQPTGELFF
TRBV5-6 NA CASSPGTRSKETQYF
TRBV27 NA CASSPGLAYNEQFF
TRBV18 NA CASSPKANTEAFF
TRBV28 NA CASSFIMRDRENTGELFF
TRBV6-5 NA CASSFPGVSPDTQYF
TRBV11-1 NA CASSYGQGMANVLTF
TRBV6-2/TRBV6-3 NA CASSRRTAPSYEQYF
TRBV5-4 NA CASSFGGSQETQYF
TRBV7-9 NA CASSPLSGSSGNTIYF
TRBV3-1/TRBV3-2 NA CASSQEWSSGGYEQYF
TRBV4-1 NA CASRPGQSSYNEQFF
TRBV5-1 NA CASSWDRGYYEQYF
TRBV28 NA CASSGQGRTGELFF
TRBV28 NA CASSYRNTEAFF
TRBV21-1 few CASSLTPRGSYEQYF
TRBV2 NA CAYTGGMSHTEAFF
TRBV10-3 once CAISESGHLLNTEAFF
TRBV2 NA CASSVFREAIYF
TRBV27 NA CASSPLEGANQPQHF
TRBV30 once CAWQTGRNQPQHF
TRBV6-2/TRBV6-3 NA CASSFLWANTEAFF
TRBV11-1 few CASSLSRQTDTQYF
TRBV29-1 NA CSVEGGAWNTGELFF
TRBV6-2/TRBV6-3 many CASSWPGGGDTQYF
TRBV4-3 few CASSPGTGDEKLFF
TRBV11-2 few CASSFLTSGDATGELFF
TRBV6-6 few CASSQGFGTEAFF
TRBV14 NA CASSPTGGNYGYTF
TRBV7-2 NA CASSLVGGPKNEQFF
TRBV6-6 NA CASTQGGSYEQYF
TRBV12-3/TRBV12-4 NA CASSRTNEQYF
TRBV5-4 NA CASSGLTRSGEQFF
TRBV7-9 NA CASSLGQGYNEQFF
TRBV4-2 NA CASSHDPSRQGDQPQHF
TRBV7-9 NA CASSPPGQGREKLFF